The subject of this entry is one T cell receptor (beta chain). Antigen: not known. This sample stems from a study of T cell repertoires in cytomegalovirus infection. Germline loops: CDR1 ENHRY, CDR2 SYGVKD. The length of the CDR3 is 15 residues. Trimming removed 10 bases from V and 3 bases from J; junction bases left unmatched: 8. Study-wide findings and caveats: Predominance within the ex vivo response was attributable to HLA-C-restricted CMV-specific TCR beta clonotypes. Accumulated public TCR beta family frequency recognized individuals carrying CMV together with the relevant HLA.

Each CDR3 protein is one row after TCRdb ran MiXCR on the reads. The top ten hold 2.5% of the sample, which has about 300,000 distinct CDR3 sequences, 9.6% seen once. This clonotype was sampled from a human donor in good health (CMV status not recorded). Some clones in this sample may be carry-over from other donors' samples. Sequenced material: PBMCs. The rearrangement joins TRBV10-3 to TRBJ2-3; 12 nucleotides line up with TRBD2. CDR3 nucleotide sequence: TGTGCCACCACTAGCGGGGGGTTTAAAACAGATACGCAGTATTTT. It codes for CATTSGGFKTDTQYF.